The text below deals with one T cell receptor beta chain. This specimen comes from a study of blood T cell repertoires in COVID-19. CDR3 length: 17 residues. V was cut by 4 bases and J by 0 bases, with 16 bases left in between. CDR1 KGHSH and CDR2 LQKENI come from the germline V gene. Data came from immunoSEQ multiplex PCR; TCRdb stores just in-frame clones and leaves some out. The sample yields under 300,000 clones, 85% to 90% seen once. The sequence came from a woman between 50 and 59 years old who had recovered from COVID-19. The chain has TRBV18 and TRBJ1-5, with a possible D match to TRBD1 (5 bases). Source material: PBMCs or T cells enriched from blood (not recorded which). CDR3 bases: TGTGCCAGCTCACTAAAGGGACTCCCGAATAGCAATCAGCCCCAGCATTTT. Its translation: CASSLKGLPNSNQPQHF.